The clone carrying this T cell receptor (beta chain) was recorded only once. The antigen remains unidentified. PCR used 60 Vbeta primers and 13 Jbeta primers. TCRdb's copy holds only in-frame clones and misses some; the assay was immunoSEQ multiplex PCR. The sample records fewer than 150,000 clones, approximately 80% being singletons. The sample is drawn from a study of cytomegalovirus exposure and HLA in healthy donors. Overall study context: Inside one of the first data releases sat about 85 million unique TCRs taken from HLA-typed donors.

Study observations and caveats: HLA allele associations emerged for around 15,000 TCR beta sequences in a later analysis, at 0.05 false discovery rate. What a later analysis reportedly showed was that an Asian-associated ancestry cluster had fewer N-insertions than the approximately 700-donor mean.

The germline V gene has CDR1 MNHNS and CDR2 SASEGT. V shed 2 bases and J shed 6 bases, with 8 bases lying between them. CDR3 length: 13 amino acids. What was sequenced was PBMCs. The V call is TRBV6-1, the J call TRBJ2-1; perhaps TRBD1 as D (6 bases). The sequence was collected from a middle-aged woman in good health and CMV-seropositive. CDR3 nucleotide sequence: TGTGCCAGCAGTGAACGGACAGTCAATGAGCAGTTCTTC. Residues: CASSERTVNEQFF.